These 28 T cell receptor beta chains were all obtained from the same sample, sequenced in a study of T cells in Graves' hyperthyroidism and ophthalmopathy. Researchers took RNA transcripts and amplified the TCR beta CDR3 regions from them. The primer set for the first-round RT-PCR of the TCR CDR3 was HTBI. One entry per CDR3 protein, called by TCRdb with MiXCR from the multiplex PCR reads. The sample comprises 500,000 to 600,000 distinct CDR3 sequences, 40% to 55% of which are singletons, and roughly 7.7% rests with the top ten. Specimen: peripheral blood or thyroid tissue (not recorded which). The receptor source for this set is a woman in her late teens or twenties with Graves' hyperthyroidism.

The table lists this clonotype with many counts. The genes are TRBV28 and TRBJ1-2; 7 bases match TRBD1. With 6 bases clipped from V and 8 bases from J, the junction kept 12 bases outside the gene matches. Looked up from germline, CDR1 is MDHEN and CDR2 is SYDVKM. CDR3 length equals 14 residues. The CDR3 DNA sequence: TGTGCCAGCAGGGAACACAGGGGCGCGGTGGGCTACACCTTC. This encodes CASREHRGAVGYTF.

CDR3 amino acids: CASSPRTSGSLQETQYF. As DNA, the CDR3 is TGTGCCAGTAGTCCCAGGACTAGCGGGAGCCTACAAGAGACCCAGTACTTC. The V call is TRBV19, the J call TRBJ2-5; 13 nucleotides line up with TRBD2. CDR1 and CDR2 from the germline V gene are LNHDA and SQIVND (reference sequence). The CDR3 extends over 17 amino acids. V gave up 5 bases and J gave up 2 bases; unmatched junction bases: 8.

The chain links TRBV12-3 or TRBV12-4 to TRBJ1-4; perhaps TRBD1 as D (5 bases). V dropped 9 bases and J dropped 7 bases, with 21 bases sitting between them. The CDR3 totals 15 residues. CDR3 in DNA: TGTGCCAGTGCCAAAACCAGGGACGGGGGTGAAAAACTGTTTTTT. It is translated as CASAKTRDGGEKLFF.

The CDR3 DNA is TGTGCCAGCTCACCCTTTACTAGCGGGACATCCTACGAGCAGTACTTC. Protein sequence: CASSPFTSGTSYEQYF. The V gene is TRBV12-3 or TRBV12-4, the J gene TRBJ2-7, with 10 bases identical to TRBD2. The CDR3 has 16 amino acids. Trimming at V came to 8 bases and at J to 1 base, leaving 11 bases not matched to a gene.

This clonotype was recorded at least ten times. The chain carries TRBV5-4 and TRBJ1-1; 12 nucleotides match TRBD1. CDR3 length: 17 amino acids. Germline V gene lookup returns CDR1 SGHNT and CDR2 YYREEE (reference sequence). The ends lost 4 bases at V and 0 bases at J; junction bases unmatched: 7. The CDR3 here is CASSVPGQGAMNTEAFF. DNA of the CDR3: TGTGCCAGCAGCGTCCCGGGACAGGGGGCGATGAACACTGAAGCTTTCTTT.

J is TRBJ2-5 and V is TRBV27; the D is unclear. This CDR3 comprises 14 residues. V lost 0 bases and J lost 3, with 8 bases in between. Germline V gene lookup returns CDR1 MNHEY and CDR2 SMNVEV (reference sequence). CDR3: CASSLSSPEETQYF. The CDR3, as DNA: TGTGCCAGCAGTTTATCTTCCCCCGAAGAGACCCAGTACTTC.

Many counts were recorded for this clonotype. This chain connects TRBV29-1 to TRBJ2-7; the match to TRBD1 covers 9 bases. V gave up 6 bases and J gave up 4 bases; unmatched junction bases: 7. The CDR3 sequence is 13 residues long. From germline, CDR1 is SQVTM and CDR2 ANQGSEA. The chain's CDR3 is CSVAGTGSYEQYF. The CDR3 DNA is TGCAGCGTAGCCGGGACAGGGAGTTACGAGCAGTACTTC.

This clonotype was observed a few times. The chain employs TRBV27 and TRBJ2-7; 7 bases agree with TRBD1. This CDR3 comprises 13 residues. V gave up 7 bases and J gave up 9 bases; unmatched junction bases: 12. The V gene's germline CDR1 is MNHEY and CDR2 SMNVEV (reference sequence). The CDR3 loop reads CASTDRVGVWQYF. CDR3 DNA: TGTGCCAGCACCGACAGGGTGGGGGTATGGCAGTACTTC.

In its sample, this clonotype was seen many times. The chain couples TRBV12-3 or TRBV12-4 to TRBJ1-6; TRBD1 aligns across 7 bases. V lost 6 bases, J lost 6 bases, and 5 bases stayed unmatched. This CDR3 comprises 14 residues. The DNA of the CDR3 is TGTGCCAGCAGCCGTCGACAGGGTAATTCACCCCTCCACTTT. Translating it yields CASSRRQGNSPLHF.

This clonotype came up many times. The rearrangement uses TRBV19 and TRBJ2-7, with D maybe TRBD1 (6 bases). The germline gives CDR1 LNHDA, CDR2 SQIVND (reference sequence). The V gene lost 3 bases and the J gene lost 4 bases, with 13 bases spanning the gap. This CDR3 has 14 amino acids. CDR3 residues: CASSIGRGFYEQYF. CDR3 sequence (DNA): TGTGCCAGTAGTATCGGCAGGGGATTTTACGAGCAGTACTTC.

This chain joins TRBV29-1 and TRBJ2-1; D possibly corresponds to TRBD2 (6 bases). The CDR3 contains 15 residues. CDR1 and CDR2 (germline): SQVTM, ANQGSEA. Trimming pared 5 bases from V and 7 bases from J, leaving 21 bases between. The CDR3 is CSVPRLGEDWNEQFF. CDR3 nucleotides: TGCAGCGTTCCCCGCCTAGGGGAGGATTGGAATGAGCAGTTCTTC.

V is TRBV29-1 and J is TRBJ2-6, with D perhaps TRBD1 or TRBD2 (6 bases each). The V gene lost 4 bases and the J gene lost 3 bases, with 31 bases spanning the gap. The germline gives CDR1 SQVTM, CDR2 ANQGSEA. The CDR3 is 21 residues long. CDR3 amino acids: CSVGLPWSAGGLVFGANVLTF. For the CDR3, the DNA is TGCAGCGTTGGGCTCCCATGGTCGGCCGGGGGCTTAGTATTTGGGGCCAACGTCCTGACTTTC.

This clonotype was detected only a few times. This sequence may be a read error, since a much larger clone differs from it by one base. V and J are TRBV5-1 and TRBJ2-5; D is perhaps TRBD2 (5 bases). This CDR3 has 13 amino acids. CDR1 is SGHRS and CDR2 is YFSETQ in the germline V gene. The germline V and J ends were trimmed by 4 bases and 6 bases, with 13 bases remaining between them. The CDR3: CASSRIPGKTQYF. DNA for the CDR3: TGCGCCAGCAGCCGGATACCGGGAAAGACCCAGTACTTC.

This clonotype came up a few times. The chain joins TRBV15 to TRBJ2-3, with D tentatively TRBD2 (6 bases). Looked up from germline, CDR1 is LNHNV and CDR2 is YYDKDF (reference sequence). The CDR3 has 16 residues. V was shortened by 1 base and J by 1 base, with 12 bases between the two germline ends. For the CDR3, the DNA is TGTGCCACCAGCAGAGCACCGGTAGCGGGCACAGATACGCAGTATTTT. Amino acids: CATSRAPVAGTDTQYF.

The V gene is TRBV5-1, the J gene TRBJ1-2; 7 positions agree with TRBD1. Germline trimming cut 4 bases from V and 3 bases from J; bases unmatched to any gene: 9. The CDR3 has 15 amino acids. Germline CDR1 reads SGHRS; CDR2 reads YFSETQ. The chain's CDR3 is CASSQETGPDYGYTF. The DNA of the CDR3 is TGCGCCAGCAGCCAGGAGACAGGGCCTGACTATGGCTACACCTTC.

Remarks on this clonotype: Germline is not matched at one junction end, which may reflect a read error. The chain is built from TRBV20-1 and TRBJ1-1; D might be TRBD1 (6 bases). Germline assignment: CDR1 DFQATT and CDR2 SNEGSKA (reference sequence). The CDR3 has 13 amino acids. The CDR3: CSARDGGATEAFF. In nucleotides, the CDR3 is TGCAGTGCTCGGGACGGGGGGGCCACTGAAGCCTTCTTT.

This clonotype was counted once. This rearrangement joins TRBV29-1 to TRBJ2-7; D is perhaps TRBD2 (5 bases). The CDR3 spans 14 residues. Per germline, CDR1 SQVTM and CDR2 ANQGSEA. The V end lost 8 bases, the J end lost 2 bases, and 19 bases lay between the germline ends. This CDR3 reads CSLAHPGGAYEQYF. DNA of the CDR3: TGCAGCTTAGCGCACCCAGGTGGTGCCTACGAGCAGTACTTC.

This clonotype was observed a handful of times. The rearrangement uses TRBV7-9 and TRBJ2-3; D unclear. Trimming took 5 bases from V and 3 from J, leaving 9 bases between them. The germline CDR1 and CDR2 sequences are SEHNR and FQNEAQ (reference sequence). The CDR3 covers 13 residues. The CDR3 region is CASSHSPTDTQYF. The CDR3 bases are TGTGCCAGCAGCCATAGTCCGACAGATACGCAGTATTTT.

This sequence joins TRBV7-2 and TRBJ1-4, with D hard to call. The CDR3 has 14 amino acids. The V gene's germline CDR1 is SGHTA and CDR2 FQGNSA. V gave up 5 bases and J gave up 4 bases, with 11 bases separating them. CDR3 nucleotide sequence: TGTGCCAGCAGCAGCACAGACCTTAATGAAAAACTGTTTTTT. Its protein is CASSSTDLNEKLFF. The entire variable domain, with the rest obtained from reference TRBV7-2 and TRBJ1-4, is as follows: GAGVSQSPSNKVTEKGKDVELRCDPISGHTALYWYRQSLGQGLEFLIYFQGNSAPDKSGLPSDRFSAERTGGSVSTLTIQRTQQEDSAVYLCASSSTDLNEKLFFGSGTQLSVL.

This clonotype was observed many times. This chain links TRBV11-3 with TRBJ1-2, with D unresolved. CDR3 length: 13 amino acids. The V end was cut by 0 bases, the J end by 2 bases, with 4 bases between. Per the germline V gene, CDR1 is SGHNT and CDR2 is YENEEA. The DNA for the CDR3 is TGTGCCAGCAGCTTAGATTTGAACTATGGCTACACCTTC. Protein sequence: CASSLDLNYGYTF.

This clonotype was seen repeatedly, ten times or more. The V gene is TRBV20-1, the J gene TRBJ2-2, with D unresolved. This CDR3 has 13 amino acids. Germline CDR1 DFQATT, CDR2 SNEGSKA (reference sequence). V lost 3 bases to trimming and J lost 3 bases, with 8 bases between them. CDR3: CSASLTYTGELFF. The CDR3 DNA reads as TGCAGTGCTAGTTTAACATACACCGGGGAGCTGTTTTTT.

This clonotype has ten or more counts. The J gene is TRBJ2-2, the V gene TRBV5-6, with 14 bases that match TRBD2. The CDR3 totals 15 residues. Looked up from germline, CDR1 is SGHDT and CDR2 is YYEEEE. Trimming took 5 bases from V and 6 from J; bases not matched to a gene: 3. The CDR3 bases are TGTGCCAGCAGGAGGACTAGCGGGAGGTCCGGGGAGCTGTTTTTT. Encoded protein: CASRRTSGRSGELFF.

This clonotype was counted at least ten times. The V call is TRBV9, the J call TRBJ1-3; the D is unclear. The CDR3 loop spans 17 amino acids. Trimming removed 4 bases from V and 0 bases from J, with 17 bases in between. Germline V gene lookup returns CDR1 SGDLS and CDR2 YYNGEE. The CDR3 DNA sequence: TGTGCCAGCAGCTCCAACCCCTCGACGAGCTCTGGAAACACCATATATTTT. Translated: CASSSNPSTSSGNTIYF.

With regard to this clonotype: The DNA is left out, because the CDR3 cannot be placed on it with certainty; the CDR3 is given as TCRdb lists it. V gene TRBV7-9 combines with J gene TRBJ2-2. Germline values: CDR1 SEHNR, CDR2 FQNEAQ (reference sequence). The CDR3 is 11 amino acids long, termini counted. CDR3 sequence: CASSPPWSCFF.

The gene calls are TRBV7-2 and TRBJ2-7; D remains unclear. The germline CDR1 and CDR2 sequences are SGHTA and FQGNSA. Trimming cost V 1 base and J 8 bases, with 9 bases left between them. CDR3 size: 12 residues. The CDR3: CASSLGGEQQYF. Written as DNA, the CDR3 is TGTGCCAGCAGCTTAGGGGGTGAACAGCAGTACTTC. Using reference TRBV7-2 and TRBJ2-7 for the parts outside the CDR3, the full variable domain is GAGVSQSPSNKVTEKGKDVELRCDPISGHTALYWYRQSLGQGLEFLIYFQGNSAPDKSGLPSDRFSAERTGGSVSTLTIQRTQQEDSAVYLCASSLGGEQQYFGPGTRLTVT.

This clonotype was observed many times. The V and J genes are TRBV2 and TRBJ1-2, with D tentatively TRBD1 (5 bases). Trimming stripped 4 bases from V and 2 bases from J, with 11 bases between. Germline V gene lookup returns CDR1 SNHLY and CDR2 FYNNEI. The CDR3 runs to 14 residues. CDR3 DNA: TGTGCCAGCAGTGCCTACCGGGACAACTATGGCTACACCTTC. Residues: CASSAYRDNYGYTF.

The chain couples TRBV20-1 to TRBJ1-1; D remains unclear. With 1 base removed from V and 4 bases from J, the gap between germline ends came to 16 bases. The CDR3 spans 15 residues. Germline CDR1 is DFQATT and CDR2 is SNEGSKA (reference sequence). The CDR3 here is CSARGIAGFVTEAFF. The CDR3 nucleotides read TGCAGTGCTAGAGGGATAGCGGGATTTGTCACTGAAGCTTTCTTT.

The chain recombines TRBV20-1 with TRBJ2-5; D possibly matches TRBD1 or TRBD2 (5 bases each). Trimming stripped 6 bases from V and 1 base from J, with 12 bases between. The CDR3 spans 13 residues. Germline V gene data show CDR1 as DFQATT and CDR2 as SNEGSKA (reference sequence). In DNA form, the CDR3 reads TGCAGTGCCCCCGGGACCACCCAAGAGACCCAGTACTTC. Its translation: CSAPGTTQETQYF.